This T cell receptor (beta chain) is from a study of OX40 agonist ivuxolimab in advanced cancers. The V and J ends lost 1 base and 7 bases respectively, with 11 bases between them. Germline CDR1 reads SGHTA; CDR2 reads FQGNSA. This CDR3 spans 13 amino acids. This clone was seen once. Repertoires were generated with immunoSEQ multiplex PCR, while TCRdb's copy carries only in-frame clones and drops some. This table holds 77,000 or so clones, 90% found once. The V call is TRBV7-2, the J call TRBJ2-7; weak D call: TRBD1 (6 bases). The receptor's source is an adult with an advanced solid tumor such as melanoma, head and neck, liver or kidney cancer. Sequences were derived from CD4+ or CD8+ T cells sorted from blood, sampled in a trial of the OX40 agonist ivuxolimab. For the CDR3, the DNA is TGTGCCAGCAGCTTAGGGGGGCCTAGAGAGCAGTACTTC. It codes for CASSLGGPREQYF.